This passage covers 10 T cell receptor beta chains from one sample sequenced in a study of T cell changes during pregnancy in multiple sclerosis. Sequencing used immunoSEQ multiplex PCR; TCRdb keeps in-frame clones, though not all of them. The sample holds tens of thousands of clones, almost 95% seen once. The sequencing here drew on peripheral blood, taken before pregnancy. These TCRs come from a female donor with multiple sclerosis, enrolled in a pregnancy study.

V is TRBV5-4 and J is TRBJ2-7; TRBD2 aligns across 8 bases. The length of the CDR3 is 14 residues. V gave up 3 bases and J gave up 5 bases; unmatched junction bases: 7. Germline CDR1 and CDR2: SGHNT and YYREEE (reference sequence). The CDR3 is CASSSRLATHEQYF. CDR3 DNA sequence: TGTGCCAGCAGCTCGAGACTAGCGACGCACGAGCAGTACTTC.

The V and J genes are TRBV11-3 and TRBJ2-2, with 13 bases that match TRBD2. The CDR3 has 17 amino acids. Trimming removed 0 bases from V and 6 bases from J; junction bases left unmatched: 4. CDR1 is SGHNT, CDR2 YENEEA, per germline. In nucleotides, the CDR3 is TGTGCCAGCAGCTTAGAGTGGGGACTAGCGGGATCCGGGGAGCTGTTTTTT. Translated, it gives CASSLEWGLAGSGELFF.

The chain joins TRBV11-3 to TRBJ2-6; 8 bases are shared with TRBD2. Germline CDR1 reads SGHNT; CDR2 reads YENEEA. CDR3 size: 17 residues. Trimming at V came to 5 bases and at J to 0 bases, leaving 6 bases not matched to a gene. The CDR3 is CASSPRTSSSGANVLTF. The CDR3 DNA follows: TGTGCCAGCAGCCCCCGGACTAGCAGCTCTGGGGCCAACGTCCTGACTTTC. Combining the CDR3 with reference TRBV11-3 and TRBJ2-6 gives the whole variable domain EAGVVQSPRYKIIEKKQPVAFWCNPISGHNTLYWYLQNLGQGPELLIRYENEEAVDDSQLPKDRFSAERLKGVDSTLKIQPAELGDSAVYLCASSPRTSSSGANVLTFGAGSRLTVL.

This clone has just one count. This chain uses TRBV12-5 with TRBJ2-7; perhaps TRBD1 as D (6 bases). Trimming took 3 bases from V and 3 from J, leaving 15 bases between them. The CDR3 runs 15 residues. Germline lookup yields CDR1 LGHNT and CDR2 FRNRAP. The CDR3: CASGFPGQTHYEQYF. CDR3 bases: TGTGCTAGTGGTTTTCCAGGACAGACTCACTACGAGCAGTACTTC.

This chain joins TRBV7-9 and TRBJ2-6, with D unclear. The CDR3 consists of 14 residues. V was cut by 2 bases and J by 3 bases, with 5 bases left in between. The germline V gene has CDR1 SEHNR and CDR2 FQNEAQ (reference sequence). CDR3 region: CASSLTDGANVLTF. The DNA of the CDR3 is TGTGCCAGCAGCTTAACTGATGGGGCCAACGTCCTGACTTTC.

This sequence joins TRBV18 and TRBJ1-5; maybe TRBD1 (5 bases). Germline assignment: CDR1 KGHSH and CDR2 LQKENI. V was clipped by 3 bases and J by 1 base, with 25 bases between them. The CDR3 totals 20 residues. This chain's CDR3 is CASSPQPRGGTPASNQPQHF. The CDR3 region has the DNA TGTGCCAGCTCACCCCAACCTCGCGGGGGGACCCCCGCGAGCAATCAGCCCCAGCATTTT.

This sequence joins TRBV29-1 and TRBJ2-3, with D possibly matching TRBD2 (6 bases). The CDR3 contains 16 residues. Trimming pared 3 bases from V and 0 bases from J, leaving 16 bases between. Germline values: CDR1 SQVTM, CDR2 ANQGSEA. The CDR3 spells CSVDGGVGGSTDTQYF. DNA for the CDR3: TGCAGCGTTGACGGGGGTGTGGGGGGAAGCACAGATACGCAGTATTTT.

This clone was observed a single time. This rearrangement joins TRBV29-1 to TRBJ2-2; weak D call: TRBD2 (5 bases). V lost 7 bases and J lost 6, with 12 bases in between. CDR1 and CDR2 from the germline V gene are SQVTM and ANQGSEA. The length of the CDR3 is 12 residues. CDR3 DNA sequence: TGCAGCGGTAGGACTCTGTCCGGGGAGCTGTTTTTT. Translated: CSGRTLSGELFF.

The chain couples TRBV27 to TRBJ2-7; possible D gene TRBD1, 6 bases. This CDR3 region has 14 residues. The germline V and J ends were trimmed by 2 bases and 3 bases, with 11 bases remaining between them. Per the germline V gene, CDR1 is MNHEY and CDR2 is SMNVEV (reference sequence). The CDR3 is CASSLQGQSYEQYF. The CDR3 DNA sequence: TGTGCCAGCAGTTTACAAGGACAGAGCTACGAGCAGTACTTC.

The V gene is TRBV4-2, the J gene TRBJ2-1; D is unclear. Germline CDR1 and CDR2: LGHNA and YNFKEQ. There are 16 residues in the CDR3. V was clipped by 0 bases and J by 0 bases, with 9 bases between them. CDR3 DNA sequence: TGTGCCAGCAGCCAAGAGGAGTCTAGCTCCTACAATGAGCAGTTCTTC. As protein: CASSQEESSSYNEQFF.